This T cell receptor (beta chain) derives from a study of shared clonotypes between healthy human individuals. Study at large: The study enrolled a couple of women and three men aged 18 to 49. General study results and limits: Collection of samples was limited to blood; tissue repertoires likely differ.

The CDR3 length is 14 residues. V lost 4 bases and J 4 bases, leaving 13 bases between the germline ends. Germline lookup yields CDR1 MGHDK and CDR2 SYGVNS. With regard to this clone: Its specificity is not known.

From CD4+ cells came CD45RA+ naive and CD45RA-negative memory subsets. Here immunoSEQ multiplex PCR was the method, and the copy in TCRdb shows in-frame clones only, minus some. The table shows 300,000 to 400,000 clones, with 73% occurring only once. Sequencing was carried out using memory CD4+ T cells sorted from blood. Subset indicated: CD45RA-negative fraction. V gene TRBV25-1 combines with J gene TRBJ1-1; D possibly corresponds to TRBD1 (6 bases). This TCR was recovered from a man aged 25 to 45 in good health. The CDR3, as DNA: TGTGCCAGCAGTGGCGGGGGCAGCGGCACTGAAGCTTTCTTT. As protein: CASSGGGSGTEAFF. Looking up the rest from reference TRBV25-1 and TRBJ1-1 gives the full variable domain: EADIYQTPRYLVIGTGKKITLECSQTMGHDKMYWYQQDPGMELHLIHYSYGVNSTEKGDLSSESTVSRIRTEHFPLTLESARPSHTSQYLCASSGGGSGTEAFFGQGTRLTVV.